This T cell receptor beta chain stems from a study of blood T cell repertoires in COVID-19. Study overall: PBMCs, B-cell-depleted T cells, or T cells provided the cDNA or gDNA that made up the material.

V lost 0 bases and J lost 6, with 11 bases in between. Germline assignment: CDR1 PRHDT and CDR2 FYEKMQ (reference sequence). The CDR3 is 14 amino acids. Methods used by the authors: Using reference gene primer amplification, nucleated cell counts were estimated. TCRdb's table, derived via immunoSEQ multiplex PCR, lists solely in-frame clones and lacks some. D and trimming come from the DNA, and the V and J calls and clone size come from that table. The sample holds some 230,000 clones, about 86% seen once. This TCR was recovered from a woman aged 60-70 years with acute or convalescent COVID-19. Sequenced material: peripheral blood. The V call is TRBV13, the J call TRBJ1-2; D perhaps matches TRBD1 (5 bases). The CDR3 loop is CASSLGAGSDGYTF. As DNA, the CDR3 is TGTGCCAGCAGCTTAGGGGCAGGGTCCGATGGCTACACCTTC.